This T cell receptor (beta chain) was recorded in a study of early T cells in non-severe SARS-CoV-2 infection. In the study overall: Unsorted whole blood bulk RNA was sequenced, with unpaired chains. General study results and limits: Matching with VDJdb favored anti-spike CD8 responses (missing private and CD4 specificities).

This clonotype is labeled as medium-sized. Its antigen is still unknown. The CDR3 consists of 13 residues. Trimming cost V 6 bases and J 7 bases, with 19 bases left between them. Germline V gives CDR1 DFQATT, CDR2 SNEGSKA (reference sequence). Researchers attached unique molecular identifiers to individual cDNA molecules. TCRdb reanalysed the 5' RACE reads using MiXCR and keeps one entry per CDR3 protein. Of around 70,000 distinct CDR3 sequences detected, approximately 9.1% appear once; the ten largest clones hold roughly 3.2%. The chain carries TRBV20-1 and TRBJ2-7, with D perhaps TRBD2 (6 bases). The specimen sequenced was whole blood. The clonotype comes from an adult who was a healthcare worker with PCR-confirmed SARS-CoV-2 infection or an uninfected control (not recorded which). The CDR3 loop is CSAPFPGGREQYF. In DNA form, the CDR3 reads TGCAGTGCCCCCTTTCCAGGAGGGAGGGAGCAGTACTTC.